This T cell receptor beta chain came from a study of cytomegalovirus exposure and HLA in healthy donors. Findings of the study overall: The number of N-insertions in an Asian-associated ancestry cluster was reportedly below the roughly 700-donor mean in a later analysis. In a later analysis, TCR beta V- and J-gene trimming was associated with a missense DCLRE1C variant.

With 60 Vbeta and 13 Jbeta primers, the PCR was carried out. Profiled with immunoSEQ multiplex PCR; TCRdb holds only in-frame clones, not every one. The sample holds 82,000 or so clones, 10% seen once. This clone has just a few counts. The antigen is not known. The germline V gene encodes CDR1 ENHRY and CDR2 SYGVKD. The CDR3 length is 17 residues. The trim removed 4 bases at V and 2 bases at J, leaving 9 bases unmatched. The study sampled nominally healthy donors, though unrecorded immune exposures were likely. The chain carries TRBV10-3 and TRBJ1-1; 11 bases fit TRBD1. Material for sequencing was PBMCs. This TCR came from a man aged 55-75 years in good health and CMV-seropositive. CDR3 nucleotides: TGTGCCATCAGTGCGAGGGGACAGGGGGGAAATAACACTGAAGCTTTCTTT. Translated, it gives CAISARGQGGNNTEAFF.